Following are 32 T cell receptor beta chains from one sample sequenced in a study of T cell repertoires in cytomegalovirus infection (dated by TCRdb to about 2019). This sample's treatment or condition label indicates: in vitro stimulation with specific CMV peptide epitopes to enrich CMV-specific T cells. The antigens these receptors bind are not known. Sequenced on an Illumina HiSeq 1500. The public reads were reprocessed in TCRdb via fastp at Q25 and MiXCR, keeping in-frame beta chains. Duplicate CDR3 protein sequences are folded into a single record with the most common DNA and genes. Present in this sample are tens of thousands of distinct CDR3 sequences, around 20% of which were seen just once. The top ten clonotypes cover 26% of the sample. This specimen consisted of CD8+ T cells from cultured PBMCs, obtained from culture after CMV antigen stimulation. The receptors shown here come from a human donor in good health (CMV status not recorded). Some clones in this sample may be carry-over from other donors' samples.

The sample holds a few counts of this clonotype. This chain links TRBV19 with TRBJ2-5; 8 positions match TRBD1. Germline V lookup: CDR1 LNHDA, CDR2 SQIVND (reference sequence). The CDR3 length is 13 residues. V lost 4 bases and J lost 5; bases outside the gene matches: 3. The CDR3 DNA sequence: TGTGCCAGTAGTAGCGACAGGGGTGAGACCCAGTACTTC. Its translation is CASSSDRGETQYF.

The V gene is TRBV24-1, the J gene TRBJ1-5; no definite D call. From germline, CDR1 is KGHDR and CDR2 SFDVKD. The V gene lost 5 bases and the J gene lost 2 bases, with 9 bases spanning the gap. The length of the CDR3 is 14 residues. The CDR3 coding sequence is TGTGCCACCAGTGGTAATTATGGCAATCAGCCCCAGCATTTT. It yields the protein CATSGNYGNQPQHF.

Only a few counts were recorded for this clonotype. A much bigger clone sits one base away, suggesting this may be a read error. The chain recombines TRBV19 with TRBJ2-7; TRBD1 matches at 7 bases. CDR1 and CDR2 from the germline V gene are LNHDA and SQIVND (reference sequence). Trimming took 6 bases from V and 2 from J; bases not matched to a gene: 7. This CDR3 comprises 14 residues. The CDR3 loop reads CASRPRTGTYEQYF. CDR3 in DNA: TGTGCCAGTAGACCCCGGACAGGAACCTACGAGCAGTACTTC.

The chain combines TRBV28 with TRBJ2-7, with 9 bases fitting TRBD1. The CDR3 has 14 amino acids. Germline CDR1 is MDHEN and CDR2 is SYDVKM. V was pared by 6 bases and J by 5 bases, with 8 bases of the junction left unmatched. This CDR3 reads CASSLPGTGNEQYF. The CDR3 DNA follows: TGTGCCAGCAGCCTCCCCGGGACAGGGAACGAGCAGTACTTC.

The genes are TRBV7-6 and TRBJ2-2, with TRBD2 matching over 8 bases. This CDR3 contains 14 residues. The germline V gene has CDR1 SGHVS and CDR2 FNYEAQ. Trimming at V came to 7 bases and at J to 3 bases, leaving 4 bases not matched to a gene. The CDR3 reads CASITRGDTGELFF. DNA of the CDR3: TGTGCCAGCATCACGCGGGGGGACACCGGGGAGCTGTTTTTT.

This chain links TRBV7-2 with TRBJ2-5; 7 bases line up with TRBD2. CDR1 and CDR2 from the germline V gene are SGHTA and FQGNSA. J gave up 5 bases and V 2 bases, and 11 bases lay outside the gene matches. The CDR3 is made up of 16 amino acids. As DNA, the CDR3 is TGTGCCAGCAGCTTAAGACATAAGCGGGATGGGGAGACCCAGTACTTC. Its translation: CASSLRHKRDGETQYF.

The CDR3 DNA reads as TGTGCCAGCAGTCCTTGGACAGAGCTGAACACTGAAGCTTTCTTT. This codes for CASSPWTELNTEAFF. The chain uses TRBV28 and TRBJ1-1; TRBD1 is a possible D gene (6 bases). This CDR3 has 15 residues. Trimming pared 5 bases from V and 0 bases from J, leaving 13 bases between. CDR1 is MDHEN, CDR2 SYDVKM, per germline.

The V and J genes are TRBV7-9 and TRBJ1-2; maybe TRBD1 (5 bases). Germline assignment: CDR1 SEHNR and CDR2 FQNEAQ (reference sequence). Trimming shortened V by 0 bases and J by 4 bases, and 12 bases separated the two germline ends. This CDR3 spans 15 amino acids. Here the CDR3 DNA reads TGTGCCAGCAGCTTAGCGCTAGGACAAGGCTATGGCTACACCTTC. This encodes CASSLALGQGYGYTF.

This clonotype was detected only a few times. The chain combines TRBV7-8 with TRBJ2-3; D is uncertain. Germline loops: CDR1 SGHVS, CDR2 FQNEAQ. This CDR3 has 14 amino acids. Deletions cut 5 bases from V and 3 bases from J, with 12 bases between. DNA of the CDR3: TGTGCCAGCAGCCTACAAGGGCCGACAGATACGCAGTATTTT. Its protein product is CASSLQGPTDTQYF. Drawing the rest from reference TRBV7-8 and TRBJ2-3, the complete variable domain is GAGVSQSPRYKVAKRGQDVALRCDPISGHVSLFWYQQALGQGPEFLTYFQNEAQLDKSGLPSDRFFAERPEGSVSTLKIQRTQQEDSAVYLCASSLQGPTDTQYFGPGTRLTVL.

The CDR3 loop is CASSQVTGTTEQFF. CDR3 nucleotides: TGTGCCAGCAGCCAAGTTACAGGAACAACTGAGCAGTTCTTC. The rearrangement joins TRBV3-1 to TRBJ2-1; a possible D gene is TRBD1 (5 bases). Germline V CDR1 and CDR2: LGHDT, YNNKEL (reference sequence). The length of the CDR3 is 14 residues. V was shortened by 1 base and J by 9 bases, with 13 bases between the two germline ends.

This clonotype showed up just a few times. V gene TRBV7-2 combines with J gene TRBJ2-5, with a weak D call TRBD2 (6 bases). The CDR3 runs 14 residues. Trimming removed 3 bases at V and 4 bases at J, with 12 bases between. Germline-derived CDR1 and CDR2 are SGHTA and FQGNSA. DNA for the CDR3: TGTGCCAGCAGCTTGGAGACTAGGCGAGAGACCCAGTACTTC. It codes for CASSLETRRETQYF.

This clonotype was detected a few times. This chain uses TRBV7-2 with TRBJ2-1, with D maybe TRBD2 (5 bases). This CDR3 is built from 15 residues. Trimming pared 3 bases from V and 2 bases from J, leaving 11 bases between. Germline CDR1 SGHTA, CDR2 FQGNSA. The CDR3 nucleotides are TGTGCCAGCAGCTTTAATGACTACCCCTACAATGAGCAGTTCTTC. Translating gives CASSFNDYPYNEQFF.

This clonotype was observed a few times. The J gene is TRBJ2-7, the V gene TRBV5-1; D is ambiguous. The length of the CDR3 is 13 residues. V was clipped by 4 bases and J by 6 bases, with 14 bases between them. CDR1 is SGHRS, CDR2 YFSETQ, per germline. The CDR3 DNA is TGCGCCAGCAGCCCCGCGCTGGGTCTCGAGCAGTACTTC. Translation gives CASSPALGLEQYF.

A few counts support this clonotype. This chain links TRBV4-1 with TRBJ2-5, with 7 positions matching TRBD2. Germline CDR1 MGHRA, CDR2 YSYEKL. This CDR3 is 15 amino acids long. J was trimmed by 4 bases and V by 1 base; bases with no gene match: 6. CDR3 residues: CASSQGGGSGETQYF. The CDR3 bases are TGCGCCAGCAGCCAAGGAGGCGGGAGCGGAGAGACCCAGTACTTC.

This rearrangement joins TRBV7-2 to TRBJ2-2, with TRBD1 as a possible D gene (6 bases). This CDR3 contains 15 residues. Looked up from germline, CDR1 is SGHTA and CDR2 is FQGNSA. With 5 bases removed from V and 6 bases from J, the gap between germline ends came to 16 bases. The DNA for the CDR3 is TGTGCCAGCAGCCAGGGGTGGACCCCGGCCGGGGAGCTGTTTTTT. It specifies CASSQGWTPAGELFF.

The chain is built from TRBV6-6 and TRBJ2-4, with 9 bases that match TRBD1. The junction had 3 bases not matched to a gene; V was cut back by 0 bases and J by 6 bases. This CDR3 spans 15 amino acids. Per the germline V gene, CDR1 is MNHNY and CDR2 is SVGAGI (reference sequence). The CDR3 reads CASSYSPGQGNIQYF. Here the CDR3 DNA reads TGTGCCAGCAGTTACTCCCCGGGACAGGGAAACATTCAGTACTTC.

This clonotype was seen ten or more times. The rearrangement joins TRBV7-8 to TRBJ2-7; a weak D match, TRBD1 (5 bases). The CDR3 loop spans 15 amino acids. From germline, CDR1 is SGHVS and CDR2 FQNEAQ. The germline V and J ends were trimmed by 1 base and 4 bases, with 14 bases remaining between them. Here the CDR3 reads CASSLDLGDGYEQYF. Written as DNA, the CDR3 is TGTGCCAGCAGCTTAGACTTAGGGGATGGGTACGAGCAGTACTTC.

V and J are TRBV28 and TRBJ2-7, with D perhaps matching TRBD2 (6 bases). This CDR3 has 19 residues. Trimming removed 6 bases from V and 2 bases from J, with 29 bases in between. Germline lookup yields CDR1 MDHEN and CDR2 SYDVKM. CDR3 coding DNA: TGTGCCAGCAGCTTAGGCGGAGGGGCAAGAGCGGCGACCCCCTACGAGCAGTACTTC. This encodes CASSLGGGARAATPYEQYF.

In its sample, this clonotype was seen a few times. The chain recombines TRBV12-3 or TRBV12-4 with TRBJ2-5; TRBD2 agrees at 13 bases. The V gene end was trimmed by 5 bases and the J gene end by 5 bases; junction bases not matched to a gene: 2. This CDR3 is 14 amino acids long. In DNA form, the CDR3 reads TGTGCCAGCAGTGGGACTAGCGGGGTGGAGACCCAGTACTTC. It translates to CASSGTSGVETQYF.

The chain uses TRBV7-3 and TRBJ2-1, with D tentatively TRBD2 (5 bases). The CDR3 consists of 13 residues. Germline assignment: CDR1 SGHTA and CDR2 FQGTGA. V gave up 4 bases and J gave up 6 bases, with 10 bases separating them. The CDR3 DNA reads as TGTGCCAGCAGCTCCGGACTTGGCAATGAGCAGTTCTTC. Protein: CASSSGLGNEQFF.

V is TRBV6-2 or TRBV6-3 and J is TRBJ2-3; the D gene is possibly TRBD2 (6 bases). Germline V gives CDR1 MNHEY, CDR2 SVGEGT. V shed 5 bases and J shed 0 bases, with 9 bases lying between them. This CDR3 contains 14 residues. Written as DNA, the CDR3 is TGTGCCAGCAGTGGCGGGGACAGCACAGATACGCAGTATTTT. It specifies CASSGGDSTDTQYF.

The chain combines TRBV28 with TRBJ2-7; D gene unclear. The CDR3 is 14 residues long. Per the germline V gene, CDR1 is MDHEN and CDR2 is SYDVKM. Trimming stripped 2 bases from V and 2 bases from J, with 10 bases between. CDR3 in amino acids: CASSLGIGPYEQYF. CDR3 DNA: TGTGCCAGCAGTTTAGGAATAGGCCCCTACGAGCAGTACTTC.

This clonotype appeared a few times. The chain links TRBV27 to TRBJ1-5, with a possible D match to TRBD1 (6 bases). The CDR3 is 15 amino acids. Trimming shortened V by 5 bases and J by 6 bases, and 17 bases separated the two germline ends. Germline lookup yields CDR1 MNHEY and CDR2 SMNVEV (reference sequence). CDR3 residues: CASSQGGAQVQPQHF. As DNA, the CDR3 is TGTGCCAGCAGTCAAGGGGGGGCGCAGGTTCAGCCCCAGCATTTT.

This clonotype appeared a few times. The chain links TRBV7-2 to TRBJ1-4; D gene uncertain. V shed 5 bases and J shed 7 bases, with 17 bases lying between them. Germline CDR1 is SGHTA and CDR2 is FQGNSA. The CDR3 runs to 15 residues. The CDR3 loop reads CASSPRSGEAEKLFF. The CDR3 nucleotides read TGTGCCAGCAGCCCGCGGAGCGGGGAGGCTGAAAAACTGTTTTTT.

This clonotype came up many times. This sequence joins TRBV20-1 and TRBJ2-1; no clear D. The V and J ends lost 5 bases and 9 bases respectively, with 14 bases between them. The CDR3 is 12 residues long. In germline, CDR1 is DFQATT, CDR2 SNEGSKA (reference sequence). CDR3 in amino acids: CSAYTGKLEQFF. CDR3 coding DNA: TGCAGTGCTTATACTGGTAAACTTGAGCAGTTCTTC.

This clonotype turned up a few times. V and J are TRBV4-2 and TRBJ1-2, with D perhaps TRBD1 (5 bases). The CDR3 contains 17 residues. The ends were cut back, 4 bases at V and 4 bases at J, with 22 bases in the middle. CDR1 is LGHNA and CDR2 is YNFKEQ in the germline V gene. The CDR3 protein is CASSPGRGGALTYGYTF. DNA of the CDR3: TGTGCCAGCAGCCCTGGGCGCGGGGGAGCCCTCACCTATGGCTACACCTTC.

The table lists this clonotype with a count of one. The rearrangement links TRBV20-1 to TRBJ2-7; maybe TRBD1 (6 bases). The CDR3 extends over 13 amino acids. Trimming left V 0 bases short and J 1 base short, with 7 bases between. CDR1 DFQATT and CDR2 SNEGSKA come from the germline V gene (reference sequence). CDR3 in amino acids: CSAREQGSYEQYF. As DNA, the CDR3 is TGCAGTGCTAGAGAACAGGGTTCCTACGAGCAGTACTTC.

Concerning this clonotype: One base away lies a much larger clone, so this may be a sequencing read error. The CDR3 coding sequence is TGTGCCAGTAGTAGGGCGGGCCACTCCTACTATGAGCAGTTCTTC. It codes for CASSRAGHSYYEQFF. V gene TRBV19 combines with J gene TRBJ2-1, with D perhaps TRBD2 (5 bases). There are 15 residues in the CDR3. Germline assignment: CDR1 LNHDA and CDR2 SQIVND (reference sequence).

This CDR3 reads CATSLTQGGYSNQPQHF. In DNA form, the CDR3 reads TGTGCCACCAGCCTAACCCAGGGGGGATATAGCAATCAGCCCCAGCATTTT. This chain uses TRBV15 with TRBJ1-5; 7 positions agree with TRBD1. There are 17 residues in the CDR3. V lost 5 bases, J lost 0 bases, and 10 bases stayed unmatched. CDR1 is LNHNV and CDR2 is YYDKDF in the germline V gene (reference sequence).

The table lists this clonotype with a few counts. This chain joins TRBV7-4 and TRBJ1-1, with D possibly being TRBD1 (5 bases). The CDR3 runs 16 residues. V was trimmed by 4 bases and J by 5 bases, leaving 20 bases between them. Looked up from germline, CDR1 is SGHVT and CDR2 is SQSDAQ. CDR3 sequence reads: CASSSLDPAWGTEAFF. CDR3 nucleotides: TGTGCCAGCAGCTCCCTGGATCCGGCCTGGGGGACTGAAGCTTTCTTT.

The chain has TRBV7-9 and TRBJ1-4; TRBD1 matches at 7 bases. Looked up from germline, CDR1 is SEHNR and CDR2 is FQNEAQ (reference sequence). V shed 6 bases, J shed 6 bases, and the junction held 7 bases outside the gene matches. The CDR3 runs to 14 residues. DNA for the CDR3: TGTGCCAGCAGGACGACAGGGTACGATGAAAAACTGTTTTTT. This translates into CASRTTGYDEKLFF.

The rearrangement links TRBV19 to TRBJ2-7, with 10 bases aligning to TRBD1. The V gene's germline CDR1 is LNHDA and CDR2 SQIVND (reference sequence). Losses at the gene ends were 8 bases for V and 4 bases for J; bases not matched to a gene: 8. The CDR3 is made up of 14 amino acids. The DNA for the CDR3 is TGTGCCAGTGGGGGGACAGGGGAGAATTACGAGCAGTACTTC. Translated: CASGGTGENYEQYF.